These 21 T cell receptor beta chains share one sample of origin, sequenced in a study of T-cell reconstitution after alpha-beta-depleted transplantation in children (dated by TCRdb to 2016 to 2018). Explained via the paper, the treatment or condition label denotes: allogeneic hematopoietic cell transplantation with graft depleted of TCRalphabeta T cells and CD19 B cells. The library was obtained by PCR. Sequenced on an Illumina HiSeq 2500. TCR libraries were prepared with molecular barcoding, using unique molecular identifiers to normalize TCRbeta repertoire quantification. TCRdb ran its own pipeline on the public reads, namely fastp trimming at Q25 and MiXCR clone calling, and kept in-frame beta chains. Every entry covers one CDR3 protein and lists the most common genes and DNA from its rows. The sample table shows about 440,000 distinct CDR3 sequences, and roughly two fifths are seen once. Approximately 25% of the sample goes to the ten largest clones.

The starting material was PBMCs, obtained before TCRalphabeta/CD19-depleted stem cell transplant. The receptors come from a girl aged 2 to 10 with aplastic anemia, due to receive a stem cell transplant.

The rearrangement uses TRBV20-1 and TRBJ2-3, with no clear D. This CDR3 comprises 12 residues. The germline V gene encodes CDR1 DFQATT and CDR2 SNEGSKA (reference sequence). Trimming stripped 5 bases from V and 14 bases from J, with 20 bases between. The CDR3 DNA follows: TGCAGTGCTTTGGCAAGGGCCAATAAGGGGTATTTT. It specifies CSALARANKGYF.

A few counts support this clonotype. The chain carries TRBV5-1 and TRBJ2-7, with TRBD1 matching over 8 bases. CDR3 length: 15 amino acids. Trimming took 3 bases from V and 2 from J; bases not matched to a gene: 7. Germline assignment: CDR1 SGHRS and CDR2 YFSETQ. In nucleotides, the CDR3 is TGCGCCAGCAGCTCTTCCGGGACAGGTGCCTACGAGCAGTACTTC. The encoded protein is CASSSSGTGAYEQYF.

V usage is TRBV7-9 and J usage is TRBJ2-1; 9 bases map to TRBD2. Germline values: CDR1 SEHNR, CDR2 FQNEAQ (reference sequence). The CDR3 is made up of 15 amino acids. Unmatched junction bases numbered 11, after V lost 6 bases and J lost 8 bases. As DNA, the CDR3 is TGTGCCAGCAGTCCGAATAGCGGGAGTGTGGATGAGCAGTTCTTC. It codes for CASSPNSGSVDEQFF.

V usage is TRBV20-1 and J usage is TRBJ2-3; D call uncertain. Germline-derived CDR1 and CDR2 are DFQATT and SNEGSKA (reference sequence). This CDR3 spans 11 amino acids. This CDR3 reads CSHRSTDTQYF. Here the CDR3 DNA reads TGCAGCCATCGGAGCACAGATACGCAGTATTTT.

This sequence joins TRBV4-2 and TRBJ2-1; 7 bases align to TRBD2. The CDR3 consists of 15 residues. The germline gives CDR1 LGHNA, CDR2 YNFKEQ. The V and J ends lost 3 bases and 2 bases, in that order; junction bases with no gene match: 4. The CDR3 DNA is TGTGCCAGCAGCCACAAGCGGGACGCCTACAATGAGCAGTTCTTC. This translates into CASSHKRDAYNEQFF.

The table lists this clonotype with many counts. V and J are TRBV4-3 and TRBJ1-6; the match to TRBD1 covers 7 bases. The V segment lost 1 base and the J segment 7 bases; nucleotides outside the gene matches: 4. CDR1 and CDR2 (germline): LGHNA, YSLEER. CDR3 length: 15 amino acids. CDR3 sequence: CASSQATRGNSPLHF. In nucleotides, the CDR3 is TGCGCCAGCAGCCAAGCAACCAGGGGGAATTCACCCCTCCACTTT.

J is TRBJ2-3 and V is TRBV20-1, with 12 bases identical to TRBD2. Per germline, CDR1 DFQATT and CDR2 SNEGSKA (reference sequence). The CDR3 totals 14 residues. Trimming removed 6 bases from V and 3 bases from J; junction bases left unmatched: 4. The CDR3 region has the DNA TGCAGTGCCCAAACTAGCGGGAGGACAGATACGCAGTATTTT. Protein sequence: CSAQTSGRTDTQYF.

This clonotype was seen ten or more times. The V call is TRBV6-1, the J call TRBJ1-2; TRBD1 matches 10 bases. The V gene end was trimmed by 5 bases and the J gene end by 8 bases; junction bases not matched to a gene: 8. The germline V gene encodes CDR1 MNHNS and CDR2 SASEGT. The CDR3 is 14 amino acids. This CDR3 is CASSQTGTGVGYTF. The CDR3, as DNA: TGTGCCAGCAGTCAGACCGGGACAGGGGTCGGCTACACCTTC.

The chain employs TRBV5-1 and TRBJ1-1; no reliable D call. Germline V gene lookup returns CDR1 SGHRS and CDR2 YFSETQ. The CDR3 is 13 amino acids. Trimming stripped 4 bases from V and 4 bases from J, with 11 bases between. The DNA of the CDR3 is TGCGCCAGCAGCGCGGAGGGTAGCACTGAAGCTTTCTTT. This codes for CASSAEGSTEAFF.

This clonotype was counted many times. The genes are TRBV15 and TRBJ1-1; D call uncertain. Germline V gene lookup returns CDR1 LNHNV and CDR2 YYDKDF (reference sequence). The germline V and J ends were trimmed by 1 base and 4 bases, with 7 bases remaining between them. This CDR3 has 13 residues. In DNA, the CDR3 is TGTGCCACCAGCAGAGGGGTCAGCACTGAAGCTTTCTTT. Protein product: CATSRGVSTEAFF.

The chain links TRBV12-3 or TRBV12-4 to TRBJ1-4, with D perhaps matching TRBD1 (6 bases). Trimming removed 2 bases at V and 4 bases at J, with 8 bases between. CDR3 length: 14 amino acids. CDR3 nucleotide sequence: TGTGCCAGCAGTTTAACCAGGGGTAATGAAAAACTGTTTTTT. As protein: CASSLTRGNEKLFF.

This chain joins TRBV6-5 and TRBJ1-1, with unresolved D. V was clipped by 0 bases and J by 4 bases, with 9 bases between them. The CDR3 consists of 14 residues. CDR1 MNHEY and CDR2 SVGAGI come from the germline V gene. CDR3 nucleotides: TGTGCCAGCAGTTACTCTGGACCGGGCACTGAAGCTTTCTTT. This codes for CASSYSGPGTEAFF.

This clonotype was counted at least ten times. This chain joins TRBV12-3 or TRBV12-4 and TRBJ2-1, with 10 bases matching TRBD2. The CDR3 runs to 17 residues. V dropped 6 bases and J dropped 2; count of bases not matched to a gene: 10. The CDR3 coding sequence is TGTGCCAGCAGAGGCCTAGCGGGAGCGCCGACCTACAATGAGCAGTTCTTC. Translation: CASRGLAGAPTYNEQFF.

V usage is TRBV7-6 and J usage is TRBJ2-3; D is uncertain. Per the germline V gene, CDR1 is SGHVS and CDR2 is FNYEAQ. The CDR3 extends over 15 amino acids. Between the trimmed V and J ends, which lost 1 base and 2 bases, there was a span of 10 bases. CDR3 residues: CASSLDPGSTDTQYF. DNA for the CDR3: TGTGCCAGCAGCTTAGACCCAGGTTCCACAGATACGCAGTATTTT. The whole variable domain, remainder taken from reference TRBV7-6 and TRBJ2-3, is GAGVSQSPRYKVTKRGQDVALRCDPISGHVSLYWYRQALGQGPEFLTYFNYEAQQDKSGLPNDRFSAERPEGSISTLTIQRTEQRDSAMYRCASSLDPGSTDTQYFGPGTRLTVL.

This clonotype showed up just a few times. The chain links TRBV4-2 to TRBJ2-1, with 8 bases aligning to TRBD2. Germline V CDR1 and CDR2: LGHNA, YNFKEQ. The V gene end was trimmed by 0 bases and the J gene end by 3 bases; junction bases not matched to a gene: 7. The CDR3 is 17 amino acids. CDR3 bases: TGTGCCAGCAGCCAAGATCCAAGCGGGAGTCTCTACAATGAGCAGTTCTTC. It is translated as CASSQDPSGSLYNEQFF.

The CDR3 protein is CAWTTGRSLHF. CDR3 coding DNA: TGTGCCTGGACAACCGGGAGATCCCTCCACTTT. The chain couples TRBV30 to TRBJ1-6; D ambiguous. Per germline, CDR1 GTSNPN and CDR2 SVGIG (reference sequence). This CDR3 is 11 amino acids long. V was shortened by 4 bases and J by 14 bases, with 12 bases between the two germline ends.

The V call is TRBV25-1, the J call TRBJ2-1; perhaps TRBD1 as D (5 bases). From germline, CDR1 is MGHDK and CDR2 SYGVNS. Trimming cost V 6 bases and J 11 bases, with 20 bases left between them. The CDR3 is 14 residues long. CDR3 loop: CASSGSSFVGQQFF. The DNA for the CDR3 is TGTGCCAGCAGCGGAAGCTCCTTCGTGGGGCAGCAGTTCTTC.

This clonotype was seen a handful of times. The junction departs from the called germline gene at one end, perhaps through a read error. The rearrangement joins TRBV20-1 to TRBJ1-1; weak D call: TRBD1 (5 bases). The CDR3 length is 12 residues. Germline V gene sequence: CDR1 DFQATT, CDR2 SNEGSKA (reference sequence). The CDR3 nucleotides are TGCAGTGCTCTTTCAGGGAACTCTGAAGCTTTCTTT. This codes for CSALSGNSEAFF.

This clonotype showed up many times. The gene calls are TRBV20-1 and TRBJ2-3; weak D call: TRBD2 (5 bases). The V and J ends lost 4 bases and 9 bases respectively, with 8 bases between them. Germline V gene lookup returns CDR1 DFQATT and CDR2 SNEGSKA (reference sequence). The CDR3 has 10 amino acids. The DNA for the CDR3 is TGCAGTGCTAATAGCGAGACGCAGTATTTT. Protein product: CSANSETQYF.

The rearrangement joins TRBV13 to TRBJ2-6; 9 bases are a match to TRBD1. CDR3 length equals 17 residues. Unmatched junction bases numbered 5, after V lost 5 bases and J lost 0 bases. Per germline, CDR1 PRHDT and CDR2 FYEKMQ (reference sequence). CDR3 nucleotides: TGTGCCAGCAGCGGCCGGGACAGGGACTCTGGGGCCAACGTCCTGACTTTC. As protein: CASSGRDRDSGANVLTF.

This clonotype was observed a few times. The rearrangement joins TRBV12-3 or TRBV12-4 to TRBJ2-2; D possibly corresponds to TRBD2 (6 bases). This CDR3 comprises 15 residues. V was shortened by 2 bases and J by 3 bases, with 10 bases between the two germline ends. The CDR3 sequence is CASSLSSVYTGELFF. CDR3 sequence (DNA): TGTGCCAGCAGTTTATCTAGCGTCTACACCGGGGAGCTGTTTTTT.